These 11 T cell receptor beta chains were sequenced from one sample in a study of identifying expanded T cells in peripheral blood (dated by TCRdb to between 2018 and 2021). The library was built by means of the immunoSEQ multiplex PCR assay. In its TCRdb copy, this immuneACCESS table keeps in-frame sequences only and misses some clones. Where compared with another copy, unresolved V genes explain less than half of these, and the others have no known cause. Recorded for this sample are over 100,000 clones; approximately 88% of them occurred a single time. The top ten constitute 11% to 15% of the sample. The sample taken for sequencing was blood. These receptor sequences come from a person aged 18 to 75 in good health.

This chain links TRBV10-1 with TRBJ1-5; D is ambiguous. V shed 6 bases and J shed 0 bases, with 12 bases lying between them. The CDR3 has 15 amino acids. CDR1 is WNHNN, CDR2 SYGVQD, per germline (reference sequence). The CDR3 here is CASSADGYSNQPQHF. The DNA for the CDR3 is TGCGCCAGCAGCGCGGACGGGTATAGCAATCAGCCCCAGCATTTT.

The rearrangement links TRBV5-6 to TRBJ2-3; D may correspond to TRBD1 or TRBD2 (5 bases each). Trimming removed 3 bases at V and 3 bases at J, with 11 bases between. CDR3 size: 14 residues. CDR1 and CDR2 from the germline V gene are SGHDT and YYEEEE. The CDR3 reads CASSSRGNTDTQYF. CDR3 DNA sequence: TGTGCCAGCAGCTCGAGGGGAAATACAGATACGCAGTATTTT. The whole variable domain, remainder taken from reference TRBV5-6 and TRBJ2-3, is DAGVTQSPTHLIKTRGQQVTLRCSPKSGHDTVSWYQQALGQGPQFIFQYYEEEERQRGNFPDRFSGHQFPNYSSELNVNALLLGDSALYLCASSSRGNTDTQYFGPGTRLTVL.

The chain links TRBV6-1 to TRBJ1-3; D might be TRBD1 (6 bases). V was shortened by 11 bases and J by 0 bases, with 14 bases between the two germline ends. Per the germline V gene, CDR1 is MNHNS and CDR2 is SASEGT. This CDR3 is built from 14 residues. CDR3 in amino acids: CAGSGQTSGNTIYF. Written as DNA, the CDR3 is TGTGCCGGGAGTGGACAGACCTCTGGAAACACCATATATTTT.

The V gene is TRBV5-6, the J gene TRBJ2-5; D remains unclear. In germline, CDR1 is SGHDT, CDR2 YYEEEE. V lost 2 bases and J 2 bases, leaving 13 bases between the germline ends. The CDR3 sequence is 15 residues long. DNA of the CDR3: TGTGCCAGCAGCTTTTTCGCCCGTAATCAAGAGACCCAGTACTTC. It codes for CASSFFARNQETQYF. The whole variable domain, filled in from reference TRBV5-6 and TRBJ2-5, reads DAGVTQSPTHLIKTRGQQVTLRCSPKSGHDTVSWYQQALGQGPQFIFQYYEEEERQRGNFPDRFSGHQFPNYSSELNVNALLLGDSALYLCASSFFARNQETQYFGPGTRLLVL.

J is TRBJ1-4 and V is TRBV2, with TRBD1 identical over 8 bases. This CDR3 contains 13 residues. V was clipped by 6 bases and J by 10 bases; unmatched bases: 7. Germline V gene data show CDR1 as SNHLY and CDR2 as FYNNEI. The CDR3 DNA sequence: TGTGCCAGCAGGGTGACAGGGGTTGGAAAACTGTTTTTT. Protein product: CASRVTGVGKLFF.

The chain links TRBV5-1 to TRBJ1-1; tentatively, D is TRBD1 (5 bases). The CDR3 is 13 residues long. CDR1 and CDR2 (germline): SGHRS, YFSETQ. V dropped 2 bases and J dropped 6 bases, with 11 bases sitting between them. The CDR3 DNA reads TGCGCCAGCAGCTTCCAGGGTTCCCCTGAAGCTTTCTTT. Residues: CASSFQGSPEAFF.

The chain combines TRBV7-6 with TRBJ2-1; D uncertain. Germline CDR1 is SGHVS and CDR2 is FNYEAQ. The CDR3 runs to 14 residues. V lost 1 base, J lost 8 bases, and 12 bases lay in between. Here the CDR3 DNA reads TGTGCCAGCAGCTTAGTATTGTCAGGCCATGAGCAGTTCTTC. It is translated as CASSLVLSGHEQFF.

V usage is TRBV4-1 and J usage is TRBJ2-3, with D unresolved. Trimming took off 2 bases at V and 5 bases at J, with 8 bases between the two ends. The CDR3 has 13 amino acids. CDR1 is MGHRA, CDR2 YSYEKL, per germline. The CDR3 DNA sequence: TGCGCCAGCAGCCAATTAGTTGGAGATACGCAGTATTTT. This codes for CASSQLVGDTQYF.

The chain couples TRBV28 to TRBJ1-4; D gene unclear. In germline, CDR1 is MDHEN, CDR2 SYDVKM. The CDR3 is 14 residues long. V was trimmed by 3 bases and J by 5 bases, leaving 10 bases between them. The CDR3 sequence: CASSLSKKNEKLFF. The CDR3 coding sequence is TGTGCCAGCAGTTTGTCCAAAAAAAATGAAAAACTGTTTTTT. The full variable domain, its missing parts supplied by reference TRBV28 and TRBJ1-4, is DVKVTQSSRYLVKRTGEKVFLECVQDMDHENMFWYRQDPGLGLRLIYFSYDVKMKEKGDIPEGYSVSREKKERFSLILESASTNQTSMYLCASSLSKKNEKLFFGSGTQLSVL.

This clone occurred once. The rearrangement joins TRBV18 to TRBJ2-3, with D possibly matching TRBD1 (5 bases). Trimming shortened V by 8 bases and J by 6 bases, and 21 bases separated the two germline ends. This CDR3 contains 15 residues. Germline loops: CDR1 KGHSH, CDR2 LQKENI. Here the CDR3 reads CASPAIQGSADTQYF. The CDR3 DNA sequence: TGTGCCAGCCCGGCGATCCAGGGCAGTGCTGATACGCAGTATTTT.

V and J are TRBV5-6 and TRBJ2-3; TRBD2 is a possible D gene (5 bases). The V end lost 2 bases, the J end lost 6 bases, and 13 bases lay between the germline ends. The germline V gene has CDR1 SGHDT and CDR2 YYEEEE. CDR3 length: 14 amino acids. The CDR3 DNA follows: TGTGCCAGCAGCTTTACACTAGATACGGATACGCAGTATTTT. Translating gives CASSFTLDTDTQYF.